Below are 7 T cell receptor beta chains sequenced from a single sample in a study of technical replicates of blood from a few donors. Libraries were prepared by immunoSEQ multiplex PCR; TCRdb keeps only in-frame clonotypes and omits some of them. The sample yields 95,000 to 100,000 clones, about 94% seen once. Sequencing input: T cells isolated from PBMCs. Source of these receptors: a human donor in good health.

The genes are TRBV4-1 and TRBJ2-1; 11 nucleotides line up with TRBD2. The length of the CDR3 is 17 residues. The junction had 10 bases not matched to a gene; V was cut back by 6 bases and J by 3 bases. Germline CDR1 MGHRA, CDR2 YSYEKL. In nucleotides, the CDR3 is TGCGCCAGCAGTGTAAGGGCTAGCGGGGGGAACTACAATGAGCAGTTCTTC. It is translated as CASSVRASGGNYNEQFF.

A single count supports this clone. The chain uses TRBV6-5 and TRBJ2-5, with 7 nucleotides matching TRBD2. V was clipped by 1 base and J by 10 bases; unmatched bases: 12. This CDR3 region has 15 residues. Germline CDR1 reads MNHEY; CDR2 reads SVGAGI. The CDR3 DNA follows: TGTGCCAGCAGTTACTTTGGGGGGGACCTTGGGGACCAGTACTTC. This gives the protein CASSYFGGDLGDQYF.

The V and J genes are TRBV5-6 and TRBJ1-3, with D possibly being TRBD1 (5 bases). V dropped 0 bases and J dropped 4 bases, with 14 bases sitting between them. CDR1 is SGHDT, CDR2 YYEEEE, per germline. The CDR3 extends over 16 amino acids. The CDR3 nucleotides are TGTGCCAGCAGCTTGGCCCCACAGGTTAGGGGAAACACCATATATTTT. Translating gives CASSLAPQVRGNTIYF.

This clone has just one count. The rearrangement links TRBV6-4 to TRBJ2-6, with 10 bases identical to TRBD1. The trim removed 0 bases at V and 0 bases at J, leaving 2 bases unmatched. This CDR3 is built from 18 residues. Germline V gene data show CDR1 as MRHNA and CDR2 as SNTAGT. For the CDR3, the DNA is TGTGCCAGCAGTGACTCCGGACAGGGGGTCTCTGGGGCCAACGTCCTGACTTTC. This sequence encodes CASSDSGQGVSGANVLTF.

This CDR3 reads CASSLLAGVQETQYF. CDR3 nucleotide sequence: TGTGCCAGCAGCCTCCTAGCGGGAGTTCAAGAGACCCAGTACTTC. V and J are TRBV5-6 and TRBJ2-5; TRBD2 agrees at 10 bases. The ends lost 4 bases at V and 2 bases at J; junction bases unmatched: 5. Per germline, CDR1 SGHDT and CDR2 YYEEEE. This CDR3 is 15 amino acids long.

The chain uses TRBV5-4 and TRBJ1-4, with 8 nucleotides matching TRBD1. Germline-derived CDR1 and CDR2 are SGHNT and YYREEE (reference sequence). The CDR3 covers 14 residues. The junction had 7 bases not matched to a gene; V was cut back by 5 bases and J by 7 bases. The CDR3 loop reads CASSKTGVSEKLFF. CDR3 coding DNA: TGTGCCAGCAGTAAGACAGGGGTTAGTGAAAAACTGTTTTTT.

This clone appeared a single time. The chain's CDR3 is CASSLPGLAGDEQFF. In nucleotides, the CDR3 is TGTGCCAGCAGTTTACCGGGACTAGCGGGAGACGAGCAGTTCTTC. The chain has TRBV28 and TRBJ2-1, with 14 bases matching TRBD2. Germline V gene data show CDR1 as MDHEN and CDR2 as SYDVKM. CDR3 length equals 15 residues. V was clipped by 2 bases and J by 10 bases; unmatched bases: 4.